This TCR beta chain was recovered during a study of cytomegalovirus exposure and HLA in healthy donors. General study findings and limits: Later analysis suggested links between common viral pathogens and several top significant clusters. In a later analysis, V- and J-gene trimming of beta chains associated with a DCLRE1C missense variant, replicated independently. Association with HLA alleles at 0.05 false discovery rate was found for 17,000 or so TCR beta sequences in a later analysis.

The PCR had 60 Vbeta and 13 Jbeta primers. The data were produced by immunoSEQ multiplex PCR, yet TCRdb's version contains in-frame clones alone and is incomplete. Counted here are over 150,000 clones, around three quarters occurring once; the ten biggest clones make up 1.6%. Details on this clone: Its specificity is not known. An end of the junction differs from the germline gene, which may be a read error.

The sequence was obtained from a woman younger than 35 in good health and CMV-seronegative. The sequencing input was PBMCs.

This CDR3 reads CASRWTESFRETQYF. The CDR3 DNA is TGTGCCAGCAGATGGACAGAGAGTTTCCGAGAGACACAGTACTTC. This chain joins TRBV2 and TRBJ2-5; TRBD1 might be the D (6 bases). From germline, CDR1 is SNHLY and CDR2 FYNNEI. The CDR3 sequence is 15 residues long.